The present entry profiles one T cell receptor beta chain with its context. These data come from a study of regulatory T cells in long-lasting Graves disease. V was clipped by 4 bases and J by 1 base; unmatched bases: 8. CDR1 is DFQATT, CDR2 SNEGSKA, per germline (reference sequence). The CDR3 length is 16 residues. Time point here: persistent/refractory GD, antithyroid drugs over 5 years with positive TRAb. Following extraction of RNA from PBMCs, that RNA was used to make the TCR library. As a group, patients came from one endocrinology department in Xi'an, China. Libraries of TCR beta came from iRepertoire HTBI primers plus Arm-PCR of CDR3 regions. Using its own MiXCR run on the multiplex PCR reads, TCRdb lists one record per CDR3 protein. The table records approximately 400,000 distinct CDR3 sequences, 23% of them present only once.

The V and J genes are TRBV20-1 and TRBJ1-1; 11 bases agree with TRBD1. The sequenced sample was peripheral blood mononuclear cells (PBMCs), obtained when the disease was refractory, from a patient treated with antithyroid drugs. This receptor was identified in a female donor with Graves disease. This CDR3 reads CSAKGGQGVENTEAFF. Here the CDR3 DNA reads TGCAGTGCTAAAGGGGGACAGGGGGTAGAGAACACTGAAGCTTTCTTT.